These T cell receptor beta chains were read from a single sample in a study of shared clonotypes between healthy human individuals. Profiled with immunoSEQ multiplex PCR; TCRdb holds only in-frame clones, not every one. The data contain some 1,100,000 clones, 78% of them singletons. The sequencing sample was made of memory CD4+ T cells from PBMCs. The receptors were sampled from a man younger than 35 in good health. Some clones in this sample may be carry-over from other donors' samples. CDR3s include the opening cysteine and the closing phenylalanine or tryptophan. D genes are given only for firm matches. Clone size appears in some rows only: once, few, many, or a class for an expanded clone.

CDR3 protein: CASSLGTSGRGETQYF
CDR3 DNA: TGTGCCAGCAGCTTAGGGACTAGCGGGAGGGGGGAGACCCAGTACTTC
D gene: TRBD2
J gene: TRBJ2-5
V gene: TRBV11-2
clone size: few

CDR3 protein: CASSPTGSGANVLTF
CDR3 DNA: TGTGCCAGCAGTCCCACTGGGTCTGGGGCCAACGTCCTGACTTTC
D gene: NA
J gene: TRBJ2-6
V gene: TRBV28
clone size: once

CDR3 protein: CASSLTVAGSTDTQYF
CDR3 DNA: TGTGCCAGCAGCTTAACCGTGGCGGGATCGACAGATACGCAGTATTTT
D gene: NA
J gene: TRBJ2-3
V gene: TRBV7-3
clone size: once

CDR3 protein: CASSLPGDQNYGYTF
CDR3 DNA: TGTGCCAGCAGCCTCCCTGGGGATCAGAACTATGGCTACACCTTC
D gene: NA
J gene: TRBJ1-2
V gene: TRBV21-1
clone size: NA

CDR3 protein: CASSSTTSGPGTQYF
CDR3 DNA: TGTGCCAGCAGTTCCACCACTAGCGGGCCGGGGACCCAGTACTTC
D gene: TRBD2
J gene: TRBJ2-5
V gene: TRBV6-5
clone size: NA

CDR3 protein: CAITEERSTEAFF
CDR3 DNA: TGTGCCATCACCGAGGAACGGAGCACTGAAGCTTTCTTT
D gene: NA
J gene: TRBJ1-1
V gene: TRBV10-3
clone size: NA

CDR3 protein: CASNSGTSGKTQYF
CDR3 DNA: TGTGCCAGTAACTCCGGGACTAGCGGGAAGACCCAGTACTTC
D gene: TRBD2
J gene: TRBJ2-5
V gene: TRBV2
clone size: NA

CDR3 protein: CASITGAMNTEAFF
CDR3 DNA: TGTGCCAGCATAACAGGTGCCATGAACACTGAAGCTTTCTTT
D gene: NA
J gene: TRBJ1-1
V gene: TRBV28
clone size: NA

CDR3 protein: CASSLDPISEQYF
CDR3 DNA: TGTGCCAGCAGCTTGGATCCGATAAGCGAGCAGTACTTC
D gene: NA
J gene: TRBJ2-7
V gene: TRBV5-4
clone size: NA

CDR3 protein: CASSLLKSGRPGELFF
CDR3 DNA: TGTGCCAGCAGCTTACTTAAGAGCGGGAGGCCCGGGGAGCTGTTTTTT
D gene: TRBD2
J gene: TRBJ2-2
V gene: TRBV7-2
clone size: NA

CDR3 protein: CASSLKSLAGEVGNEQFF
CDR3 DNA: TGTGCCAGCAGCTTAAAAAGCCTAGCGGGAGAGGTGGGCAATGAGCAGTTCTTC
D gene: TRBD2
J gene: TRBJ2-1
V gene: TRBV7-3
clone size: NA

CDR3 protein: CASSLTGSGRETQYF
CDR3 DNA: TGTGCCAGCAGCTTAACCGGGAGTGGGAGGGAGACCCAGTACTTC
D gene: NA
J gene: TRBJ2-5
V gene: TRBV7-3
clone size: NA

CDR3 protein: CASSKEAVRPDDRYEQYF
CDR3 DNA: TGTGCCAGCAGCAAAGAGGCAGTCAGACCGGACGATCGCTACGAGCAGTACTTC
D gene: NA
J gene: TRBJ2-7
V gene: TRBV21-1
clone size: NA

CDR3 protein: CASSYLAGEAYNEQFF
CDR3 DNA: TGCGCCAGCAGCTACTTAGCGGGAGAAGCTTACAATGAGCAGTTCTTC
D gene: TRBD2
J gene: TRBJ2-1
V gene: TRBV5-1
clone size: NA

CDR3 protein: CASSPGSSYNEQFF
CDR3 DNA: TGTGCCAGCAGCCCCGGGAGCTCCTACAATGAGCAGTTCTTC
D gene: NA
J gene: TRBJ2-1
V gene: TRBV7-3
clone size: NA

CDR3 protein: CASSLDNPNTGELFF
CDR3 DNA: TGCGCCAGCAGCTTGGACAATCCGAACACCGGGGAGCTGTTTTTT
D gene: NA
J gene: TRBJ2-2
V gene: TRBV5-1
clone size: NA

CDR3 protein: CASSQVGPTGDTEAFF
CDR3 DNA: TGTGCCAGCAGCCAAGTAGGGCCTACAGGGGACACTGAAGCTTTCTTT
D gene: TRBD1
J gene: TRBJ1-1
V gene: TRBV4-2
clone size: few

CDR3 protein: CASSHRTGGGQETQYF
CDR3 DNA: TGCGCCAGCAGCCATAGGACGGGGGGCGGGCAGGAGACCCAGTACTTC
D gene: NA
J gene: TRBJ2-5
V gene: TRBV4-1
clone size: NA

CDR3 protein: CASNAVAGYGYTF
CDR3 DNA: TGTGCCAGTAATGCCGTGGCCGGCTATGGCTACACCTTC
D gene: NA
J gene: TRBJ1-2
V gene: TRBV19
clone size: few

CDR3 protein: CASSTGNNQPQHF
CDR3 DNA: TGTGCCAGCAGCACGGGGAACAATCAGCCCCAGCATTTT
D gene: NA
J gene: TRBJ1-5
V gene: TRBV25-1
clone size: NA

CDR3 protein: CASSFYRALGETQYF
CDR3 DNA: TGTGCCAGCAGTTTTTACCGGGCCCTAGGCGAGACCCAGTACTTC
D gene: NA
J gene: TRBJ2-5
V gene: TRBV28
clone size: NA

CDR3 protein: CASSRGQETQYF
CDR3 DNA: TGTGCCAGCAGCAGGGGCCAAGAGACCCAGTACTTC
D gene: NA
J gene: TRBJ2-5
V gene: TRBV6-6
clone size: few

CDR3 protein: CASSYRAFGDTQYF
CDR3 DNA: TGTGCCAGCAGCTACCGGGCCTTCGGAGATACGCAGTATTTT
D gene: NA
J gene: TRBJ2-3
V gene: TRBV11-2
clone size: NA

CDR3 protein: CSVDQASPYGYTF
CDR3 DNA: TGCAGCGTTGATCAGGCATCCCCCTATGGCTACACCTTC
D gene: NA
J gene: TRBJ1-2
V gene: TRBV29-1
clone size: few

CDR3 protein: CASSDPYSNGNTEAFF
CDR3 DNA: TGTGCCAGCAGTGACCCCTATTCGAACGGGAACACTGAAGCTTTCTTT
D gene: NA
J gene: TRBJ1-1
V gene: TRBV6-1
clone size: NA

CDR3 protein: CATQRLENTGELFF
CDR3 DNA: TGTGCCACTCAGAGGCTAGAGAACACCGGGGAGCTGTTTTTT
D gene: NA
J gene: TRBJ2-2
V gene: TRBV28
clone size: NA

CDR3 protein: CASSPMLAKTDTQYF
CDR3 DNA: TGTGCCAGCAGTCCAATGCTAGCGAAAACAGATACGCAGTATTTT
D gene: NA
J gene: TRBJ2-3
V gene: TRBV27
clone size: NA

CDR3 protein: CASSGWARSGSQYF
CDR3 DNA: TGTGCCAGCAGTGGGTGGGCGCGCTCCGGGTCCCAGTACTTC
D gene: NA
J gene: TRBJ2-5
V gene: TRBV6-1
clone size: NA

CDR3 protein: CASSEDRGYEQYF
CDR3 DNA: TGTGCCAGCAGTGAAGACAGGGGCTACGAGCAGTACTTC
D gene: TRBD1
J gene: TRBJ2-7
V gene: TRBV2
clone size: NA

CDR3 protein: CASSLRDYIQYF
CDR3 DNA: TGTGCCAGCAGCTTAAGGGATTACATTCAGTACTTC
D gene: NA
J gene: TRBJ2-4
V gene: TRBV7-2
clone size: NA

CDR3 protein: CASSLFGQQETQYF
CDR3 DNA: TGTGCCAGCAGCTTATTTGGCCAGCAAGAGACCCAGTACTTC
D gene: NA
J gene: TRBJ2-5
V gene: TRBV7-2
clone size: NA

CDR3 protein: CASTQIGLYYEQYF
CDR3 DNA: TGTGCCAGCACACAGATCGGTCTTTACTACGAGCAGTACTTC
D gene: NA
J gene: TRBJ2-7
V gene: TRBV6-1
clone size: NA

CDR3 protein: CASSSYTGHPNSF
CDR3 DNA: TGTGCCAGCAGTTCGTACACGGGACATCCGAACAGTTTT
D gene: NA
J gene: TRBJ1-5
V gene: TRBV28
clone size: NA

CDR3 protein: CASSSLGGARGEQYF
CDR3 DNA: TGTGCCAGCAGTTCGCTGGGAGGGGCTAGGGGCGAGCAGTACTTC
D gene: TRBD2
J gene: TRBJ2-7
V gene: TRBV6-5
clone size: NA

CDR3 protein: CASSLGGALVEQYF
CDR3 DNA: TGTGCCAGCAGTTTAGGAGGGGCGCTTGTCGAGCAGTACTTC
D gene: NA
J gene: TRBJ2-7
V gene: TRBV28
clone size: NA

CDR3 protein: CASSPRDLQETQYF
CDR3 DNA: TGCGCCAGCAGCCCGCGGGACTTACAAGAGACCCAGTACTTC
D gene: NA
J gene: TRBJ2-5
V gene: TRBV5-1
clone size: NA

CDR3 protein: CASSEYRIYDNEQYF
CDR3 DNA: TGTGCCAGCAGCGAGTACAGGATCTACGATAACGAGCAGTACTTC
D gene: NA
J gene: TRBJ2-7
V gene: TRBV2
clone size: NA

CDR3 protein: CASSSSGGTGRAEQYF
CDR3 DNA: TGTGCCAGCAGCTCCTCGGGAGGGACAGGGCGAGCCGAGCAGTACTTC
D gene: NA
J gene: TRBJ2-7
V gene: TRBV7-8
clone size: NA

CDR3 protein: CASSPPSGYYEQYF
CDR3 DNA: TGTGCCAGCTCACCACCGAGCGGGTACTACGAGCAGTACTTC
D gene: NA
J gene: TRBJ2-7
V gene: TRBV18
clone size: NA

CDR3 protein: CASSEEGDGYTF
CDR3 DNA: TGTGCCAGCAGTGAAGAGGGGGACGGCTACACCTTC
D gene: NA
J gene: TRBJ1-2
V gene: TRBV2
clone size: NA

CDR3 protein: CASSFLAGEETQYF
CDR3 DNA: TGTGCCAGCAGCTTCCTAGCGGGAGAAGAGACCCAGTACTTC
D gene: TRBD2
J gene: TRBJ2-5
V gene: TRBV7-3
clone size: NA

CDR3 protein: CASGSEGTEAFF
CDR3 DNA: TGTGCCAGCGGATCGGAGGGCACTGAAGCTTTCTTT
D gene: NA
J gene: TRBJ1-1
V gene: TRBV2
clone size: few

CDR3 protein: CASSLGTMDIQYF
CDR3 DNA: TGTGCCAGCAGCCTAGGGACTATGGACATTCAGTACTTC
D gene: TRBD2
J gene: TRBJ2-4
V gene: TRBV5-8
clone size: NA

CDR3 protein: CASSPGQGYNEQFF
CDR3 DNA: TGCGCCAGCAGCCCTGGACAGGGCTACAATGAGCAGTTCTTC
D gene: TRBD1
J gene: TRBJ2-1
V gene: TRBV5-1
clone size: NA